The entry that follows covers one T cell receptor (beta chain) sequence. This specimen belongs to a study of blood T cell repertoires in COVID-19. Overall study context: Spain, Italy and the United States supplied samples that represented acute and convalescent COVID-19.

V lost 1 base, J lost 6 bases, and 7 bases lay in between. Germline V gene lookup returns CDR1 SGHAT and CDR2 FQNNGV. This CDR3 is built from 13 residues. The authors' processing: For nucleated cells, counts were estimated from reference gene primer amplification. Profiling relied on immunoSEQ multiplex PCR, and the TCRdb table lists in-frame clones only, not all of them. V and J calls and clone size follow that table, whereas D and trimming were derived from the DNA. The table has 86,000 or so clones, more than 65% seen once. This chain uses TRBV11-2 with TRBJ2-1; D gene ambiguous. The clonotype originates from a man between 65 and 85 years old with acute or convalescent COVID-19. The sequencing input was peripheral blood. The CDR3 DNA is TGTGCCAGCAGCTTAGTTGTTAGCAATGAGCAGTTCTTC. The encoded protein is CASSLVVSNEQFF.